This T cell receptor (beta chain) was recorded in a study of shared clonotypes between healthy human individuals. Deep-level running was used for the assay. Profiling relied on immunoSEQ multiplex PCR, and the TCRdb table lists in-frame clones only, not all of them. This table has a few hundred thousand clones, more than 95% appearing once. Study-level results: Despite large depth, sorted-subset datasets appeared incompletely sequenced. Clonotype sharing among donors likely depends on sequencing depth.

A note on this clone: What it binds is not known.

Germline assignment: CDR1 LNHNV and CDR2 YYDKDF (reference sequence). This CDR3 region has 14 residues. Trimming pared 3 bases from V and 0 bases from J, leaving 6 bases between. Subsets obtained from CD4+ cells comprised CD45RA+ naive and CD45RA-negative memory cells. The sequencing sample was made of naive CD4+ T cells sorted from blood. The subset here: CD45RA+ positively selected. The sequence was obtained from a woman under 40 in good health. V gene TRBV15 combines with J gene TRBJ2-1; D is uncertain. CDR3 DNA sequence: TGTGCCACCAGCAGCGTAAGCTCCTACAATGAGCAGTTCTTC. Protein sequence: CATSSVSSYNEQFF.